The 15 T cell receptor beta chains listed next were all sequenced from one sample in a study of beta chain features in type 1 diabetes (dated by TCRdb to 2016 to 2019). The paper's findings and limits, for the study overall: Type 1 diabetes patients showed a moderate but significant shortening of TCRB CDR3 length in all four CD4+ subsets.

The library was built by means of the immunoSEQ multiplex PCR assay. The High Capacity cDNA Reverse Transcription Kit was used to reverse transcribe all of the isolated RNA, meaning that expressed TCRB transcripts were what got sequenced. The immuneACCESS repertoire file appears here via TCRdb, limited to in-frame rearrangements. These files lack a portion of the clones; in checked studies, under half of the deficit traces to unresolved V genes, and the cause of the others is not known. Across this sample there are fewer than 300,000 clones, with roughly 11% seen only once. The top ten constitute about 0.018% of the sample. Their antigen targets remain unknown. The sample comprised naive CD4+ T cells from blood. The cell subset or site label, read with the paper, signifies: true naive CD4+ T cells. The origin of the receptors is a man between 25 and 39 years old with type 1 diabetes.

This clone occurred a few times. J is TRBJ2-1 and V is TRBV2, with D perhaps TRBD2 (6 bases). The CDR3 extends over 12 amino acids. Germline CDR1 is SNHLY and CDR2 is FYNNEI. V shed 6 bases and J shed 8 bases, with 11 bases lying between them. The CDR3 protein is CASRSGGDEQFF. The CDR3 DNA reads TGTGCCAGCAGGAGTGGAGGGGATGAGCAGTTCTTC. Full variable domain (outside the CDR3, taken from reference TRBV2 and TRBJ2-1): EPEVTQTPSHQVTQMGQEVILRCVPISNHLYFYWYRQILGQKVEFLVSFYNNEISEKSEIFDDQFSVERPDGSNFTLKIRSTKLEDSAMYFCASRSGGDEQFFGPGTRLTVL.

This clone was counted a few times. V usage is TRBV18 and J usage is TRBJ2-1; the match to TRBD2 covers 8 bases. Trimming removed 1 base from V and 0 bases from J; junction bases left unmatched: 11. This CDR3 contains 19 residues. CDR1 is KGHSH and CDR2 is LQKENI in the germline V gene. CDR3 region: CASSPLGPGGGLSYNEQFF. The CDR3 nucleotides read TGTGCCAGCTCACCACTCGGCCCCGGCGGGGGGCTCTCCTACAATGAGCAGTTCTTC.

The chain couples TRBV2 to TRBJ2-7; TRBD1 matches 8 bases. The CDR3 is 13 residues long. Germline-derived CDR1 and CDR2 are SNHLY and FYNNEI. The trim removed 4 bases at V and 2 bases at J, leaving 1 base unmatched. The CDR3 DNA is TGTGCCAGCAGTGTGGACAGGGCCTACGAGCAGTACTTC. Translation: CASSVDRAYEQYF.

The chain couples TRBV2 to TRBJ1-1, with unresolved D. The CDR3 has 15 amino acids. Looked up from germline, CDR1 is SNHLY and CDR2 is FYNNEI. The ends were cut back, 1 base at V and 1 base at J, with 10 bases in the middle. DNA of the CDR3: TGTGCCAGCAGTGAAGACGTAGCCGCGAACACTGAAGCTTTCTTT. Translated, it gives CASSEDVAANTEAFF.

There are a few counts of this clone. The chain combines TRBV5-1 with TRBJ2-7; D remains ambiguous. CDR3 length: 14 residues. V was shortened by 4 bases and J by 4 bases, with 15 bases between the two germline ends. CDR1 and CDR2 (germline): SGHRS, YFSETQ. CDR3 nucleotides: TGCGCCAGCAGCGACGGGTCATTCGATTACGAGCAGTACTTC. Translation: CASSDGSFDYEQYF.

This clone was recorded a few times. The V gene is TRBV9, the J gene TRBJ2-5, with 8 nucleotides matching TRBD1. This CDR3 spans 15 amino acids. V was pared by 1 base and J by 5 bases, with 7 bases of the junction left unmatched. CDR1 SGDLS and CDR2 YYNGEE come from the germline V gene. The CDR3 region has the DNA TGTGCCAGCAGCGTACAGCAGGGGGCCGGCGAGACCCAGTACTTC. Protein product: CASSVQQGAGETQYF.

This rearrangement joins TRBV5-6 to TRBJ1-5; the match to TRBD1 covers 7 bases. The V and J ends lost 1 base and 6 bases, in that order; junction bases with no gene match: 4. Per the germline V gene, CDR1 is SGHDT and CDR2 is YYEEEE. The CDR3 has 14 residues. The CDR3 spells CASSLTGVRQPQHF. The CDR3 DNA follows: TGTGCCAGCAGCTTGACAGGGGTGCGTCAGCCCCAGCATTTT.

The chain combines TRBV10-3 with TRBJ2-5; a weak D match, TRBD1 (6 bases). CDR1 is ENHRY, CDR2 SYGVKD, per germline. Trimming took 2 bases from V and 5 from J, leaving 12 bases between them. The CDR3 sequence is 14 residues long. The CDR3 spells CAISETVRGETQYF. In DNA, the CDR3 is TGTGCCATCAGTGAGACGGTGAGGGGGGAGACCCAGTACTTC.

The table lists this clone with a few counts. The chain combines TRBV6-6 with TRBJ2-7; maybe TRBD1 (6 bases). The CDR3 has 15 residues. The V gene's germline CDR1 is MNHNY and CDR2 SVGAGI (reference sequence). Trimming removed 0 bases at V and 0 bases at J, with 9 bases between. The CDR3 sequence: CASSYSTGSSYEQYF. CDR3 coding DNA: TGTGCCAGCAGTTACTCAACAGGGAGCTCCTACGAGCAGTACTTC.

This chain links TRBV25-1 with TRBJ1-4; D ambiguous. CDR1 is MGHDK and CDR2 is SYGVNS in the germline V gene. This CDR3 is built from 14 residues. Trimming pared 4 bases from V and 0 bases from J, leaving 6 bases between. The DNA of the CDR3 is TGTGCCAGCAGTGTAGCAGCAACTAATGAAAAACTGTTTTTT. It is translated as CASSVAATNEKLFF.

This clone was seen a few times. The CDR3 bases are TGTGCCAGCTCACCGTCCGGGACAGTACTCCAAGAGACCCAGTACTTC. Its translation: CASSPSGTVLQETQYF. V usage is TRBV18 and J usage is TRBJ2-5, with 7 bases matching TRBD1. Germline values: CDR1 KGHSH, CDR2 LQKENI. The CDR3 is 16 residues long. The V gene end was trimmed by 3 bases and the J gene end by 1 base; junction bases not matched to a gene: 8.

This clone was seen a few times. This CDR3 reads CASSLGTSGGAEQFF. Written as DNA, the CDR3 is TGTGCCAGCAGTTTAGGGACTAGCGGGGGGGCTGAGCAGTTCTTC. The V gene is TRBV28, the J gene TRBJ2-1; 16 nucleotides match TRBD2. The CDR3 spans 15 residues. Germline CDR1 reads MDHEN; CDR2 reads SYDVKM. V gave up 2 bases and J gave up 9 bases; unmatched junction bases: 1.

This clone has only a few counts. The J gene is TRBJ1-5, the V gene TRBV12-5; D is unclear. Trimming took 6 bases from V and 2 from J, leaving 17 bases between them. There are 16 residues in the CDR3. The germline V gene encodes CDR1 LGHNT and CDR2 FRNRAP. CDR3 coding DNA: TGTGCTAGTGGCCCTCCGGACGGGATTGGCAATCAGCCCCAGCATTTT. Its protein product is CASGPPDGIGNQPQHF.

The J gene is TRBJ2-7, the V gene TRBV28, with D tentatively TRBD2 (6 bases). There are 16 residues in the CDR3. Germline V CDR1 and CDR2: MDHEN, SYDVKM. V shed 7 bases and J shed 4 bases, with 23 bases lying between them. DNA of the CDR3: TGTGCCAGCACCGAATTGGGCTTCACGGGGGATTACGAGCAGTACTTC. Translated: CASTELGFTGDYEQYF.

The V call is TRBV5-1, the J call TRBJ1-1, with D unresolved. Looked up from germline, CDR1 is SGHRS and CDR2 is YFSETQ. CDR3 length: 14 residues. Trimming stripped 4 bases from V and 0 bases from J, with 10 bases between. The CDR3: CASSPRLLNTEAFF. In DNA form, the CDR3 reads TGCGCCAGCAGCCCTCGACTCCTGAACACTGAAGCTTTCTTT.